This T cell receptor (beta chain) stems from a study of shared clonotypes between healthy human individuals. The material for each subset, its genomic DNA, was split evenly across several immunoSEQ plates. Measured with immunoSEQ multiplex PCR; TCRdb has only the in-frame clones, and not every one. The table shows under 600,000 clones, with around 81% occurring only once. As to this clone: What it recognizes is unknown.

Adults of Caucasian background living in Nashville, Tennessee made up all donors. CDR1 and CDR2 from the germline V gene are SGDLS and YYNGEE. This CDR3 comprises 15 residues. Trimming removed 0 bases from V and 1 base from J, with 10 bases in between. General study results and limits: It was anticipated that sequencing depth would influence how many clonotypes donors shared.

The J gene is TRBJ2-5, the V gene TRBV9; possibly TRBD1 for D (6 bases). This receptor was obtained from a woman between 40 and 55 years old in good health. Some clones in this sample may be carry-over from other donors' samples. The sample was PBMCs. DNA for the CDR3: TGTGCCAGCAGCGTAGCTGTCAGGGGCCAAGAGACCCAGTACTTC. Amino acid sequence: CASSVAVRGQETQYF. The whole variable domain, filled in from reference TRBV9 and TRBJ2-5, reads DSGVTQTPKHLITATGQRVTLRCSPRSGDLSVYWYQQSLDQGLQFLIQYYNGEERAKGNILERFSAQQFPDLHSELNLSSLELGDSALYFCASSVAVRGQETQYFGPGTRLLVL.